A selection of T cell receptor beta chains follows, all from one sample in a study of shared clonotypes between healthy human individuals. The data were produced by immunoSEQ multiplex PCR, yet TCRdb's version contains in-frame clones alone and is incomplete. The sample yields about 960,000 clones, roughly 72% seen once. The sequencing sample was made of memory CD4+ T cells sorted from blood. The source of these receptors is a man between 18 and 35 years old in good health. Both conserved end residues are part of each CDR3. D genes are given only for firm matches. Clone sizes are given selectively: once, few, many, or a class where the clone is expanded.

>once|TRBJ2-5|TRBV2|-
CASSLGADPGWTQYF
TGTGCCAGCAGTCTGGGGGCCGACCCCGGGTGGACCCAGTACTTC
>-|TRBJ2-3|TRBV2|TRBD2
CASLPLLTSGRGDTQYF
TGTGCCAGCCTCCCCCTCTTAACTAGCGGGAGGGGGGATACGCAGTATTTT
>once|TRBJ1-6|TRBV4-1|TRBD1
CASSQYSSRGTADNSPLHF
TGCGCCAGCAGCCAATATAGTTCTAGAGGGACAGCCGATAATTCACCCCTCCACTTT
>-|TRBJ1-6|TRBV7-2|-
CASSPRDGSSYNSPLHF
TGTGCCAGCAGCCCCCGGGACGGGAGCTCCTATAATTCACCCCTCCACTTT
>-|TRBJ2-7|TRBV6-6|-
CASRGKTDSYEQYF
TGTGCCAGCAGGGGCAAGACGGACTCCTACGAGCAGTACTTC
>-|TRBJ2-1|TRBV6-5|TRBD2
CASSLAGVTYNEQFF
TGTGCCAGCAGCCTAGCGGGAGTGACTTACAATGAGCAGTTCTTC
>-|TRBJ1-5|TRBV5-1|-
CASSFGGDWDQPQHF
TGCGCCAGCAGCTTTGGGGGGGATTGGGATCAGCCCCAGCATTTT
>-|TRBJ2-5|TRBV11-2|-
CASSQARGTQYF
TGTGCCAGCAGCCAGGCCAGAGGGACCCAGTACTTC
>few|TRBJ1-1|TRBV6-5|-
CASSSDIGSEAFF
TGTGCCAGCAGCTCGGACATTGGAAGTGAAGCTTTCTTT
>-|TRBJ2-5|TRBV9|-
CASSVGGVLQETQYF
TGTGCCAGCAGCGTAGGGGGGGTTCTACAAGAGACCCAGTACTTC
>-|TRBJ1-6|TRBV6-1|TRBD1
CASSESGTGGSPLHF
TGTGCCAGCAGTGAATCAGGGACAGGGGGTTCACCCCTCCACTTT
>-|TRBJ1-4|TRBV6-5|-
CASSVGGRREKLFF
TGTGCCAGCAGTGTCGGGGGGCGCAGGGAAAAACTGTTTTTT
>-|TRBJ2-1|TRBV30|-
CAWSYGGTRSYNEQFF
TGTGCCTGGAGTTACGGGGGCACCCGTTCCTACAATGAGCAGTTCTTC
>-|TRBJ1-6|TRBV7-3|TRBD1
CASSAGQGVNSPLHF
TGTGCCAGCAGCGCGGGACAGGGGGTCAATTCACCCCTCCACTTT
>-|TRBJ1-2|TRBV27|-
CASSSVYSSGYTF
TGTGCCAGCAGTTCAGTATACAGCTCTGGCTACACCTTC
>-|TRBJ2-6|TRBV18|TRBD1
CASSPAGTGGAGANVLTF
TGTGCCAGCTCACCAGCCGGGACAGGGGGCGCTGGGGCCAACGTCCTGACTTTC
>-|TRBJ2-3|TRBV30|TRBD1
CAWGTFDRGPDTQYF
TGTGCCTGGGGAACTTTTGACAGGGGGCCAGATACGCAGTATTTT
>-|TRBJ1-1|TRBV7-2|TRBD1
CASSLDRGAAEAFF
TGTGCCAGCAGCCTCGACAGGGGGGCCGCTGAAGCTTTCTTT
>once|TRBJ1-3|TRBV19|-
CASTADPQWDTIYF
TGTGCCAGTACCGCGGATCCTCAGTGGGACACCATATATTTT
>-|TRBJ2-7|TRBV28|-
CASSNRGGGSYEQYF
TGTGCCAGCAGTAACCGGGGCGGAGGCTCCTACGAGCAGTACTTC
>-|TRBJ2-2|TRBV5-1|-
CASSGAAGRGTGELFF
TGCGCCAGCAGCGGGGCGGCAGGGAGAGGCACCGGGGAGCTGTTTTTT
>-|TRBJ2-7|TRBV14|-
CASSQGSTGTYEQYF
TGTGCCAGCAGCCAAGGTTCGACGGGAACCTACGAGCAGTACTTC
>-|TRBJ1-2|TRBV7-9|-
CASSYTENYGYTF
TGTGCCAGCAGCTATACAGAGAACTATGGCTACACCTTC
>many|TRBJ1-6|TRBV4-3|TRBD1
CASSQKTGDPSPLHF
TGCGCCAGCAGCCAAAAAACAGGGGACCCCTCACCCCTCCACTTT